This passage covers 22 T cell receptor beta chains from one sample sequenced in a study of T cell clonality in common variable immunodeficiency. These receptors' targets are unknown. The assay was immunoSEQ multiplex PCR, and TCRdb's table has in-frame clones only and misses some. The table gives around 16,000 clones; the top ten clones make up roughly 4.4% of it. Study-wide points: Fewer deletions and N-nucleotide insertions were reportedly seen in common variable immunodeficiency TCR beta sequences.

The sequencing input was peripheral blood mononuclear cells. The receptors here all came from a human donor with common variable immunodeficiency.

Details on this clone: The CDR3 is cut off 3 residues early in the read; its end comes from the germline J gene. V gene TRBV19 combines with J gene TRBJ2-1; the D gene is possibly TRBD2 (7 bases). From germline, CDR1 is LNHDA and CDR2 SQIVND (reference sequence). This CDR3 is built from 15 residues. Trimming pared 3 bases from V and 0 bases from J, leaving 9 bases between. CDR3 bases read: TGTGCCAGTAGTATGGGAGGGGGCTCCTACAATGAG. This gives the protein CASSMGGGSYNE. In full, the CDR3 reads CASSMGGGSYNEQFF.

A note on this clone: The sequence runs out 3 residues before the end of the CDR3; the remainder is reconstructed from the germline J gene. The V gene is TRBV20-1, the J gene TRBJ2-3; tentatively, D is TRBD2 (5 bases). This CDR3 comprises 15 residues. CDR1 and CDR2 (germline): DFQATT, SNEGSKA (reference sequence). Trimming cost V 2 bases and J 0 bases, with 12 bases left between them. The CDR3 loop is CSARIGGGSTDTQYF. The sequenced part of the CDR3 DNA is TGCAGTGCTAGAATCGGAGGCGGCAGCACAGATACG.

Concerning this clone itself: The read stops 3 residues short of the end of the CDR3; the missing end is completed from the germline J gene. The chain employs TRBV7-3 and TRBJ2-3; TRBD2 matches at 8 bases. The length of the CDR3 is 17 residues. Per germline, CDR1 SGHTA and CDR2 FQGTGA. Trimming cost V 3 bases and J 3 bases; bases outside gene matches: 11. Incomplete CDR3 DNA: TGTGCCAGCAGCTTGGGGAGAGGAGCGGGAGTGACAGATACG. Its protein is CASSLGRGAGVTDT. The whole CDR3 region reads CASSLGRGAGVTDTQYF.

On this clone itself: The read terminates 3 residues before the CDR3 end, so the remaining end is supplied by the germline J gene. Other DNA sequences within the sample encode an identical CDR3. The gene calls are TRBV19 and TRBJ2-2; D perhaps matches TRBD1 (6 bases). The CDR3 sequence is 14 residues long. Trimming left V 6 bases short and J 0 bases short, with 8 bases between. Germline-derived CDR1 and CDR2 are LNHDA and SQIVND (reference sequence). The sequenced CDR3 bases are TGTGCCAGTAGCGGGACACCGAACACCGGGGAG. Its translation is CASSGTPNTGE. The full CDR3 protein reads CASSGTPNTGELFF.

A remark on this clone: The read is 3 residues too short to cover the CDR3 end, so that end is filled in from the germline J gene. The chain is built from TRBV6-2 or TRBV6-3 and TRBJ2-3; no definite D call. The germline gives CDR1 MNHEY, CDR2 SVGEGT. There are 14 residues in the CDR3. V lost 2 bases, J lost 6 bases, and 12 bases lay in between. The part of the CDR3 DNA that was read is TGTGCCAGCAGTTACAGTTCGAGCGCCGATACG. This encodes CASSYSSSADT. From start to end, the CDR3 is CASSYSSSADTQYF.

The sequenced part of the CDR3 DNA is TGCAGTGCTAGAGACCGGACAGGGGGCTACGAG. It encodes CSARDRTGGYE. The CDR3 as a whole reads CSARDRTGGYEQYF. The chain combines TRBV20-1 with TRBJ2-7; 10 bases agree with TRBD1. The read terminates 3 residues ahead of where the CDR3 ends, so the germline J gene completes it. Unmatched junction bases numbered 2, after V lost 0 bases and J lost 3 bases. CDR1 is DFQATT and CDR2 is SNEGSKA in the germline V gene (reference sequence). CDR3 length: 14 residues.

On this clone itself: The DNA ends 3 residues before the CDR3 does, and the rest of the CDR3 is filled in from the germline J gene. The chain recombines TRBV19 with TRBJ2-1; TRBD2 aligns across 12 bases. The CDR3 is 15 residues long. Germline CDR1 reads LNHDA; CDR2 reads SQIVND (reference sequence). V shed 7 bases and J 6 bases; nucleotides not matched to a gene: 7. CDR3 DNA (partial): TGTGCCAGTAAAGTGACTAGCGGGGGTGGCAATGAG. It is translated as CASKVTSGGGNE. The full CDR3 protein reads CASKVTSGGGNEQFF.

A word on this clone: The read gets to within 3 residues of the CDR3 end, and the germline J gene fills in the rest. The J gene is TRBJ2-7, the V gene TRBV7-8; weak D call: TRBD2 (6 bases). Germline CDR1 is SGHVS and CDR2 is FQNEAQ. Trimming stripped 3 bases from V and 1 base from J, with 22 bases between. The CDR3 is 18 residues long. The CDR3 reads CASSFGGALRVGSYEQYF. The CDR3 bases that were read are TGTGCCAGCAGCTTCGGGGGAGCGCTGCGCGTTGGTTCCTACGAG.

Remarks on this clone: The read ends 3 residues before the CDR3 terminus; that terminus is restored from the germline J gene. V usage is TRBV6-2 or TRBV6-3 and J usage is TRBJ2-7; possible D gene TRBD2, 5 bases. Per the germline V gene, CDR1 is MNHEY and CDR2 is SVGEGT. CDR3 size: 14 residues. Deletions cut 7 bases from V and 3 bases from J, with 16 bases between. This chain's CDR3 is CASTPPGVRYEQYF. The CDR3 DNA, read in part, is TGTGCCAGCACACCACCCGGGGTCCGCTACGAG.

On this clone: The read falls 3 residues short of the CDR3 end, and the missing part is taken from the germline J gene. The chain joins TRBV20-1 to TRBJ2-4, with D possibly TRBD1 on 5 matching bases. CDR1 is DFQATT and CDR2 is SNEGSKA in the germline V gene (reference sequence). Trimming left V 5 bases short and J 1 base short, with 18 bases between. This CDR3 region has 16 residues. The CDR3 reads CSAPRLGKGAKNIQYF. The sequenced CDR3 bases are TGCAGTGCTCCCCGTTTGGGGAAGGGGGCCAAAAACATT.

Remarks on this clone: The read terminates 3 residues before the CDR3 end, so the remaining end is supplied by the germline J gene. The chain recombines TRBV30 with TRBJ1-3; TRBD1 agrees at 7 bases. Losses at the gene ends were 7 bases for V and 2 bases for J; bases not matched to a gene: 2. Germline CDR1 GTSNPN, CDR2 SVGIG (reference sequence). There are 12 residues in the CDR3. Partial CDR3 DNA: TGTGCCTACACAGGGGCTGGAAACACC. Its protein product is CAYTGAGNT. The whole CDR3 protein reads CAYTGAGNTIYF.

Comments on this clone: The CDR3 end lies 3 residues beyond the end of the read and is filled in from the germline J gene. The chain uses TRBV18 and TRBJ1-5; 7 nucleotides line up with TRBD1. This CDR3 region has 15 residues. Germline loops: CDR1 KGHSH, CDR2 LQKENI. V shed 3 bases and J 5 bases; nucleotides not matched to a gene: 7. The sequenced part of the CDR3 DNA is TGTGCCAGCTCACCCTTGACAGGGAAGGATCAGCCC. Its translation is CASSPLTGKDQP. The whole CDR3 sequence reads CASSPLTGKDQPQHF.

CDR3 amino acids: CASSFGGSQETQYF. The part of the CDR3 DNA that was read is TGTGCCAGCAGCTTCGGGGGGTCTCAAGAGACC. The rearrangement joins TRBV5-4 to TRBJ2-5, with TRBD2 identical over 7 bases. The read gets to within 3 residues of the CDR3 end, and the germline J gene fills in the rest. The ends lost 2 bases at V and 2 bases at J; junction bases unmatched: 3. The germline CDR1 and CDR2 sequences are SGHNT and YYREEE (reference sequence). The CDR3 has 14 residues.

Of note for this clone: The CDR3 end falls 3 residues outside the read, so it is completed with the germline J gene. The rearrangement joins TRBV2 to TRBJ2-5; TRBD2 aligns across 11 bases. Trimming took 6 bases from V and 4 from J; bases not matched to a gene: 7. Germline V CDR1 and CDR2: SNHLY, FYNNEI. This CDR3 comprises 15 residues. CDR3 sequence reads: CASRVSGRAAETQYF. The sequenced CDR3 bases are TGTGCCAGCAGGGTTAGCGGGAGGGCCGCAGAGACC.

CDR3 region: CASIDSANTGELFF. The DNA read from the CDR3 is TGTGCCAGCATCGACAGCGCGAACACCGGGGAG. The J gene is TRBJ2-2, the V gene TRBV28, with a weak D call TRBD1 (5 bases). With the read ending 3 residues before the CDR3 end, the germline J gene is used to fill in that end. Germline V gene sequence: CDR1 MDHEN, CDR2 SYDVKM. V was trimmed by 7 bases and J by 0 bases, leaving 9 bases between them. The CDR3 loop spans 14 amino acids.

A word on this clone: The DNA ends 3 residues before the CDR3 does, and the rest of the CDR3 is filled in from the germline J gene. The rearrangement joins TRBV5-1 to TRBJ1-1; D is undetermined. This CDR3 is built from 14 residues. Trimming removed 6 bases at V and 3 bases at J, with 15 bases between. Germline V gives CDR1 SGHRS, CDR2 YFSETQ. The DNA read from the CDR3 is TGCGCCAGCATAGGCAGCGGAGACGACACTGAA. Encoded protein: CASIGSGDDTE. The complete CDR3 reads CASIGSGDDTEAFF. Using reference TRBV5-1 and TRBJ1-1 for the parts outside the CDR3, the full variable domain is KAGVTQTPRYLIKTRGQQVTLSCSPISGHRSVSWYQQTPGQGLQFLFEYFSETQRNKGNFPGRFSGRQFSNSRSEMNVSTLELGDSALYLCASIGSGDDTEAFFGQGTRLTVV.

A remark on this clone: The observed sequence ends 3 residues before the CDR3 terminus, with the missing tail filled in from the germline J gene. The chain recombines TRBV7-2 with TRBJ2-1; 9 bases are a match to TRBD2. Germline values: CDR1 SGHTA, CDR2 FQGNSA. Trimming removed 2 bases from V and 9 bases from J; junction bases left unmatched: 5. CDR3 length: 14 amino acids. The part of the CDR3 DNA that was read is TGTGCCAGCAGCTTATTGGCGGGAGGGAGTGAG. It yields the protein CASSLLAGGSE. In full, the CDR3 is CASSLLAGGSEQFF.

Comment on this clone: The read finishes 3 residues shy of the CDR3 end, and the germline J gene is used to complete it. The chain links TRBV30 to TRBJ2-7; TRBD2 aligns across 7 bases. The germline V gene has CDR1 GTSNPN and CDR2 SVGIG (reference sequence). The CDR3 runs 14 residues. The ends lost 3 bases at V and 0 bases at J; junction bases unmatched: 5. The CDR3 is CAWSPAGSSYEQYF. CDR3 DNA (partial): TGTGCCTGGAGCCCAGCGGGGAGCTCCTACGAG.

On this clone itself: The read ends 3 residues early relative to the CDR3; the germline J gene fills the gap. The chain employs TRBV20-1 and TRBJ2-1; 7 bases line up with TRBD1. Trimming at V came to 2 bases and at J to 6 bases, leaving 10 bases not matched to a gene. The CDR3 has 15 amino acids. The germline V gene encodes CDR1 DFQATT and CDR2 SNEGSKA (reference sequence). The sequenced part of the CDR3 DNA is TGCAGTGCTAGATTTCAGGGACAGAACTCCAATGAG. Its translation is CSARFQGQNSNE. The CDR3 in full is CSARFQGQNSNEQFF.

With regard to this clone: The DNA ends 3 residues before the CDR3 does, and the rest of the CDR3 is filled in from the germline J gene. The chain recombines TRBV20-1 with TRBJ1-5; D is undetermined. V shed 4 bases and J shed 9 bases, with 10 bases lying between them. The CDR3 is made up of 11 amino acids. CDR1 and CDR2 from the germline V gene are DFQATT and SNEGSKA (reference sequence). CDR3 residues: CSAIDKGPQHF. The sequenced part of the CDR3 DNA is TGCAGTGCTATCGATAAAGGGCCC.

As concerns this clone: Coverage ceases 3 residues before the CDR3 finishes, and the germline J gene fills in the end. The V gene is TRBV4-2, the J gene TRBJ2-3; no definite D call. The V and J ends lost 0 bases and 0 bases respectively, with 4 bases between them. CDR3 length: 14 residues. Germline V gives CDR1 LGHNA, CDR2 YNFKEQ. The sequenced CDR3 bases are TGTGCCAGCAGCCAAGATCAGAGCACAGATACG. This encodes CASSQDQSTDT. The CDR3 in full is CASSQDQSTDTQYF.

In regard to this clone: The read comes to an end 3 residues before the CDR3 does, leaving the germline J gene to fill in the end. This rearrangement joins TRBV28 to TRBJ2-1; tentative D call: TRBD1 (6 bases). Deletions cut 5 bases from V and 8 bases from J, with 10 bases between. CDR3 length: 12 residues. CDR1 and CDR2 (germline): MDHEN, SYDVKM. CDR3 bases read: TGTGCCAGCAGTACACAGGGCCATGAG. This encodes CASSTQGHE. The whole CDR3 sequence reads CASSTQGHEQFF.